A selection of T cell receptor beta chains follows, all from one sample in a study of shared clonotypes between healthy human individuals. Profiled with immunoSEQ multiplex PCR; TCRdb holds only in-frame clones, not every one. The sample yields 2 million to 2.5 million clones, nearly 97% seen once. Sequenced material: naive CD4+ T cells sorted from blood. The receptor set was obtained from a man younger than 35 in good health. CDR3s include the opening cysteine and the closing phenylalanine or tryptophan. D genes are given only for firm matches. Clone size is stated in some rows and not others, as once, few, many or a class when expanded.

D gene | J gene | clone size | V gene | CDR3 protein | CDR3 DNA
TRBD1 | TRBJ2-5 | . | TRBV2 | CASSAQGVVQETQYF | TGTGCCAGCAGCGCACAGGGGGTGGTCCAAGAGACCCAGTACTTC
. | TRBJ2-3 | . | TRBV10-1 | CASRGLTDTQYF | TGCGCCAGCAGAGGACTCACAGATACGCAGTATTTT
. | TRBJ1-2 | . | TRBV29-1 | CSVQAGSGYTF | TGCAGCGTCCAAGCAGGGTCCGGCTACACCTTC
TRBD1 | TRBJ1-2 | . | TRBV6-6 | CASSYDNRGLGYTF | TGTGCCAGCAGTTACGATAACAGGGGGCTCGGCTACACCTTC
. | TRBJ1-5 | . | TRBV15 | CATSREGGNQPQHF | TGTGCCACCAGCAGAGAGGGGGGCAATCAGCCCCAGCATTTT
TRBD2 | TRBJ2-7 | . | TRBV19 | CASSIQTSGGYEQYF | TGTGCCAGTAGTATCCAGACTAGCGGGGGCTACGAGCAGTACTTC
. | TRBJ2-7 | . | TRBV28 | CASSSGPRRYEQYF | TGTGCCAGCAGTTCGGGACCCAGGAGGTACGAGCAGTACTTC
TRBD1 | TRBJ1-2 | . | TRBV18 | CASSPTGAYGYTF | TGTGCCAGCTCGCCAACAGGGGCCTATGGCTACACCTTC
TRBD1 | TRBJ2-1 | . | TRBV25-1 | CASSAWLGTEDNEQFF | TGTGCCAGCAGTGCCTGGTTGGGGACAGAGGACAATGAGCAGTTCTTC
. | TRBJ2-6 | . | TRBV6-5 | CASRGLSSGANVLTF | TGTGCCAGCAGGGGACTTAGCTCTGGGGCCAACGTCCTGACTTTC
. | TRBJ2-5 | few | TRBV5-6 | CASSLEGGTQYF | TGTGCCAGCAGCTTGGAGGGAGGGACCCAGTACTTC
. | TRBJ2-7 | once | TRBV27 | CASREETLGAYEQYF | TGTGCCAGCAGAGAAGAGACCCTGGGGGCCTACGAGCAGTACTTC
TRBD1 | TRBJ1-5 | . | TRBV2 | CASRADRASNQPQHF | TGTGCCAGCAGAGCCGACAGGGCAAGCAATCAGCCCCAGCATTTT
. | TRBJ1-6 | . | TRBV6-5 | CASLPLLGPKSPLHF | TGTGCCAGCCTGCCTCTCTTAGGACCGAAGTCACCCCTCCACTTT
. | TRBJ2-2 | . | TRBV7-9 | CASSPGLTTGELFF | TGTGCCAGCAGCCCAGGACTGACCACCGGGGAGCTGTTTTTT
TRBD1 | TRBJ1-5 | . | TRBV29-1 | CSVEIGGGNQPQHF | TGCAGCGTTGAAATAGGGGGCGGCAATCAGCCCCAGCATTTT